This T cell receptor beta chain was documented in a study of esophageal squamous cell carcinoma under preoperative chemotherapy. Background on the study: TCR repertoires were profiled from both peripheral blood T cells and tumor-infiltrating lymphocytes. The study's findings and limits: Peripheral T cells showed a significant TCR diversity increase after chemotherapy, unlike tumor-infiltrating lymphocytes.

TCRdb re-analysed the PCR reads in MiXCR, keeping a single row per CDR3 protein. The data show about 6,600 distinct CDR3 sequences, with 32% seen just once and around 15% held by the top ten. On this clonotype itself: Its specificity is not known.

The CDR3 runs 14 residues. Trimming cost V 9 bases and J 11 bases; bases outside gene matches: 17. Per germline, CDR1 SGHTA and CDR2 FQGNSA. The time point was: before preoperative PTX-NDP chemotherapy. Sampling was done from a patient given preoperative chemotherapy. This receptor was taken from a human donor with esophageal squamous cell carcinoma. The donor label of this sample is uncertain. J is TRBJ2-5 and V is TRBV7-2; 8 nucleotides align to TRBD2. CDR3 in DNA: TGTGCCAGGAGCGCGGGACCGGGGGGGAGGGAGCAGTACTTC. It translates to CARSAGPGGREQYF.